The present T cell receptor (beta chain) was sequenced within a study of human T cells and chemical hapten exposure. Study in general: Diphenylcyclopropenone was applied weekly to patients' scalps across the roughly 24-week study. Alopecia areata, totalis and universalis patients, mostly female, were included.

As to time point: patch test 2, 6 weeks after DPC sensitization. Specified treatment: therapeutic diphenylcyclopropenone sensitization with weekly scalp DPC. Germline values: CDR1 SEHNR, CDR2 FQNEAQ (reference sequence). V shed 0 bases and J shed 9 bases, with 10 bases lying between them. CDR3 size: 13 residues. MiXCR, run by TCRdb on the RACE reads, gives a single entry per CDR3 protein. The table lists 360,000 or so distinct CDR3 sequences, about 6% of them singletons, with approximately 5.4% in the top ten. As to this clonotype: Its antigen is undetermined.

Whole-study findings and limits: In comparison with controls, expanded TCRs gave rise to a significantly larger number of large CDR3 similarity clusters. Following DPC sensitization, TCRs present above 1 in 1000 frequency showed no change.

The sequences come from whole blood, collected in connection with sensitization to the hapten diphenylcyclopropenone (DPC). The chain links TRBV7-9 to TRBJ2-3; the D is unclear. This TCR was recovered from a woman younger than 35 with alopecia areata. Some clones in this sample may be carry-over from other donors' samples. The CDR3 DNA is TGTGCCAGCAGCTTAGCCCCTCCAGCCACGCAGTATTTT. Its protein product is CASSLAPPATQYF.